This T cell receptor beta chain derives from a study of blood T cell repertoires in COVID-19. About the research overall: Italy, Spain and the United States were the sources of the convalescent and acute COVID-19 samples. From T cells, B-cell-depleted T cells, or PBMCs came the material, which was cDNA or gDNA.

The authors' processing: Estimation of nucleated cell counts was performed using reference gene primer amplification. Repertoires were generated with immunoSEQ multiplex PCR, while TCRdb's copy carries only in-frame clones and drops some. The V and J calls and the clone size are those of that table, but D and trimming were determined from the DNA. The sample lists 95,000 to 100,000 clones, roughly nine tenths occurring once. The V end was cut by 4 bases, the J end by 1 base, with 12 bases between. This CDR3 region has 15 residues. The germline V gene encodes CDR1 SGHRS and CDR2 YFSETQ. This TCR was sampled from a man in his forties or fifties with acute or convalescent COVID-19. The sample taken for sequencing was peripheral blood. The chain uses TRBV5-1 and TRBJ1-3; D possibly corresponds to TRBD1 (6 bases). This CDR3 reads CASSIYRDSGNTIYF. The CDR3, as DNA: TGCGCCAGCAGCATATACAGGGATTCTGGAAACACCATATATTTT.